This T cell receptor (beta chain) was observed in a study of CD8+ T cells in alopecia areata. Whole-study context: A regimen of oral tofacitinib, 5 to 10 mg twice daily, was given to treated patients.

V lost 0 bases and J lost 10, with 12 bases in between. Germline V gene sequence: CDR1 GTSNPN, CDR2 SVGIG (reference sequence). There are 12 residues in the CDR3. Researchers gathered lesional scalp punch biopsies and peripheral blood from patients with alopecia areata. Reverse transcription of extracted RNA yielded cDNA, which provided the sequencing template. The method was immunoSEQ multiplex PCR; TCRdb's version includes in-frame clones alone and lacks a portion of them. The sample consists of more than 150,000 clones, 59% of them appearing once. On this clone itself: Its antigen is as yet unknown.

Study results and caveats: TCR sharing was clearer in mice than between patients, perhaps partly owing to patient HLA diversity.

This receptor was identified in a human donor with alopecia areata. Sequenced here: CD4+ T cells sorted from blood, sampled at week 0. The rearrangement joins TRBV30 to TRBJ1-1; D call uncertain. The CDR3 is CAWSVLARGAFF. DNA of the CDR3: TGTGCCTGGAGTGTACTTGCCCGAGGAGCTTTCTTT.